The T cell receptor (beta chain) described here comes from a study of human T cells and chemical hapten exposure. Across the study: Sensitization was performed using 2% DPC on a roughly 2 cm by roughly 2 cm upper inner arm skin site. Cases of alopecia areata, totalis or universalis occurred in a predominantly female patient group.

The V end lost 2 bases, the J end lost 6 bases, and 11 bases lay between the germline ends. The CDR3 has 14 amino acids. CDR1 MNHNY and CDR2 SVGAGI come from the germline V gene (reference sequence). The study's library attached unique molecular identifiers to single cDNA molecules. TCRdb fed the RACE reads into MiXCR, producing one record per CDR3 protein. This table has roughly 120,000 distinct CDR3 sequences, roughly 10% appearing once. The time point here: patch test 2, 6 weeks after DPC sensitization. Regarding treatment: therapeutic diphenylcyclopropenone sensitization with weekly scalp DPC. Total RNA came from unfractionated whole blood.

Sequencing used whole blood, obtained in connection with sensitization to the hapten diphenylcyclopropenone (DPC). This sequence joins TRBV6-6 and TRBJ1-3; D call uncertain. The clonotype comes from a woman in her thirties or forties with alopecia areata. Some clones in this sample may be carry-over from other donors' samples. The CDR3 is CASSYGRGENTIYF. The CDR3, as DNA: TGTGCCAGCAGTTACGGGCGGGGTGAAAACACCATATATTTT.